This T cell receptor beta chain was documented in a study of blood T cell repertoires in COVID-19. Study in general: The origin of the acute and convalescent COVID-19 samples was the United States, Italy and Spain. T cells, B-cell-depleted T cells, or PBMCs provided the cDNA or gDNA that served as material.

The authors' processing: Amplified reference gene primers provided the basis for estimating nucleated cell counts. The assay was immunoSEQ multiplex PCR, and TCRdb's table has in-frame clones only and misses some. Clonal size and the V and J genes are those of that table, whereas D and trimming came from the DNA. This repertoire shows 250,000 to 350,000 clones, about nine tenths found once; its top ten account for over 5%. One Seattle source followed patients from active infection through their disease course. The junction had 4 bases not matched to a gene; V was cut back by 3 bases and J by 3 bases. Germline CDR1 is SEHNR and CDR2 is FQNEAQ (reference sequence). The CDR3 is 15 amino acids.

This chain joins TRBV7-9 and TRBJ2-3; TRBD2 matches 9 bases. This TCR came from a woman aged 45-65 years with COVID-19, enrolled during active disease. Sequencing input: peripheral blood. For the CDR3, the DNA is TGTGCCAGCAGCTTGCAACTAGCGGGTACAGATACGCAGTATTTT. Amino acid sequence: CASSLQLAGTDTQYF.